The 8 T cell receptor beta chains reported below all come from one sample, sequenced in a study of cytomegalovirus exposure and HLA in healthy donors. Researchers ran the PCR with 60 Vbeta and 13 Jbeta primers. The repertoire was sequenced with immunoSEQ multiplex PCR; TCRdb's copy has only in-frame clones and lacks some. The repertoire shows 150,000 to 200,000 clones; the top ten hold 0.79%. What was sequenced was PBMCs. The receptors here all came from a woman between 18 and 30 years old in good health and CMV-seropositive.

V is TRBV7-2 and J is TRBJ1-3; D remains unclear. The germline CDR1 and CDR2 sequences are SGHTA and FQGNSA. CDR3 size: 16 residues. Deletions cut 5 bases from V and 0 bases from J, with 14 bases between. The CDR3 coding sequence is TGTGCCAGCAGCCTCTTCGTTACAAACTCTGGAAACACCATATATTTT. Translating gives CASSLFVTNSGNTIYF.

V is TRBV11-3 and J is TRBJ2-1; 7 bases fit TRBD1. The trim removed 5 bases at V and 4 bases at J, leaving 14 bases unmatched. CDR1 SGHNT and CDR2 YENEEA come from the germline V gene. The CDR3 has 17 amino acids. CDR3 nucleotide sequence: TGTGCCAGCAGCAGTAGGCACTCGGGACAGCTATACAATGAGCAGTTCTTC. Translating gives CASSSRHSGQLYNEQFF.

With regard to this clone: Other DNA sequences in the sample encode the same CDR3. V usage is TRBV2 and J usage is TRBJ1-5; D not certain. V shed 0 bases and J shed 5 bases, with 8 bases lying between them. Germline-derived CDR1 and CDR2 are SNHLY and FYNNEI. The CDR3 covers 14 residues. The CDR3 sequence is CASSEALRDQPQHF. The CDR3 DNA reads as TGTGCCAGCAGTGAAGCGCTTCGGGATCAGCCCCAGCATTTT. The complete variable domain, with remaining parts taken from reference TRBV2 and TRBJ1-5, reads EPEVTQTPSHQVTQMGQEVILRCVPISNHLYFYWYRQILGQKVEFLVSFYNNEISEKSEIFDDQFSVERPDGSNFTLKIRSTKLEDSAMYFCASSEALRDQPQHFGDGTRLSIL.

The CDR3 region is CAISDPGQPNTEAFF. The CDR3 DNA sequence: TGTGCCATCAGTGACCCCGGACAGCCGAACACTGAAGCTTTCTTT. The rearrangement links TRBV10-3 to TRBJ1-1; D might be TRBD1 (6 bases). The CDR3 is 15 amino acids. CDR1 is ENHRY, CDR2 SYGVKD, per germline. The V end lost 3 bases, the J end lost 1 base, and 12 bases lay between the germline ends.

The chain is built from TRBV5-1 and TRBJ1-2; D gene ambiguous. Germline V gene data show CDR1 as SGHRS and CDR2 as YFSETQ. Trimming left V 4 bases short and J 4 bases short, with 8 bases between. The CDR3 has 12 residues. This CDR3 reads CASSAGSYGYTF. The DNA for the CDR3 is TGCGCCAGCAGCGCAGGATCCTATGGCTACACCTTC.

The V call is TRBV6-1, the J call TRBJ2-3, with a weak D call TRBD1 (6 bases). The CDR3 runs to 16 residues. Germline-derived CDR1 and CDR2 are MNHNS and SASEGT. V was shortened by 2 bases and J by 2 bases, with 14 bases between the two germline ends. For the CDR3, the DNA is TGTGCCAGCAGTGAATTGTTAGAGGGGGTCACAGATACGCAGTATTTT. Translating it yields CASSELLEGVTDTQYF.

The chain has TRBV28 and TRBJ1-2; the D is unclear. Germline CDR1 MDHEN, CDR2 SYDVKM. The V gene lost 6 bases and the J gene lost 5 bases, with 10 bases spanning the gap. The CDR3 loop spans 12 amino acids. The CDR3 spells CASRATDYGYTF. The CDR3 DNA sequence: TGTGCCAGCAGGGCCACAGATTATGGCTACACCTTC.

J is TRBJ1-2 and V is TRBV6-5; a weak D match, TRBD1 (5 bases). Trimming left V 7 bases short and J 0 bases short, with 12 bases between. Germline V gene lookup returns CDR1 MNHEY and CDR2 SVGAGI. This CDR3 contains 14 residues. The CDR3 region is CASKQSGSNYGYTF. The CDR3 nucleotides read TGTGCCAGCAAGCAGTCAGGGTCTAACTATGGCTACACCTTC.